Below, 18 T cell receptor beta chains from the same sample are listed, as sequenced in a study of blood T cell repertoires in COVID-19. The data were produced by immunoSEQ multiplex PCR, yet TCRdb's version contains in-frame clones alone and is incomplete. The sample contains 200,000 to 300,000 clones, roughly nine tenths of which appear only once. The sequenced sample was PBMCs or T cells enriched from blood (not recorded which). The source is a woman younger than 30 who had recovered from COVID-19.

The V gene is TRBV10-1, the J gene TRBJ2-1; 12 bases are shared with TRBD2. From germline, CDR1 is WNHNN and CDR2 SYGVQD (reference sequence). This CDR3 has 14 amino acids. Trimming took 9 bases from V and 8 from J; bases not matched to a gene: 8. The CDR3 protein is CASALAGGPYEQFF. CDR3 coding DNA: TGCGCCAGTGCCCTAGCGGGGGGGCCCTATGAGCAGTTCTTC.

The chain carries TRBV30 and TRBJ1-1; D remains ambiguous. CDR3 length: 14 amino acids. Trimming took off 4 bases at V and 0 bases at J, with 12 bases between the two ends. From germline, CDR1 is GTSNPN and CDR2 SVGIG (reference sequence). CDR3 region: CAWTAESMNTEAFF. CDR3 nucleotides: TGTGCCTGGACGGCGGAATCCATGAACACTGAAGCTTTCTTT.

The genes are TRBV28 and TRBJ2-7; 9 nucleotides match TRBD1. The length of the CDR3 is 15 residues. Germline V lookup: CDR1 MDHEN, CDR2 SYDVKM. Losses at the gene ends were 6 bases for V and 7 bases for J; bases not matched to a gene: 13. The CDR3 nucleotides read TGTGCCAGCAGGGAGATCCGGGACAGGGTAGGGGAGCAGTACTTC. Its protein product is CASREIRDRVGEQYF. Using reference TRBV28 and TRBJ2-7 for the parts outside the CDR3, the full variable domain is DVKVTQSSRYLVKRTGEKVFLECVQDMDHENMFWYRQDPGLGLRLIYFSYDVKMKEKGDIPEGYSVSREKKERFSLILESASTNQTSMYLCASREIRDRVGEQYFGPGTRLTVT.

This chain links TRBV5-6 with TRBJ1-2; a possible D gene is TRBD1 (5 bases). The V end was cut by 0 bases, the J end by 4 bases, with 10 bases between. This CDR3 region has 14 residues. The germline gives CDR1 SGHDT, CDR2 YYEEEE. CDR3 region: CASSLEGGVYGYTF. Here the CDR3 DNA reads TGTGCCAGCAGCTTGGAAGGAGGGGTCTATGGCTACACCTTC.

The rearrangement uses TRBV4-1 and TRBJ2-6, with 9 bases that match TRBD2. V lost 1 base, J lost 2 bases, and 3 bases stayed unmatched. The CDR3 extends over 17 amino acids. From germline, CDR1 is MGHRA and CDR2 YSYEKL. The CDR3 sequence is CASSQGRLAAGANVLTF. For the CDR3, the DNA is TGCGCCAGCAGCCAAGGGAGACTAGCGGCTGGGGCCAACGTCCTGACTTTC.

The rearrangement links TRBV6-2 or TRBV6-3 to TRBJ2-5; D is possibly TRBD1 (5 bases). The CDR3 runs to 15 residues. Trimming shortened V by 7 bases and J by 2 bases, and 17 bases separated the two germline ends. Germline lookup yields CDR1 MNHEY and CDR2 SVGEGT. CDR3 coding DNA: TGTGCCAGCAACCCCGGTCGCGACAGTCAAGAGACCCAGTACTTC. Protein: CASNPGRDSQETQYF.

The chain has TRBV30 and TRBJ1-2; D is perhaps TRBD1 (6 bases). Deletions cut 0 bases from V and 4 bases from J, with 15 bases between. Germline V gene data show CDR1 as GTSNPN and CDR2 as SVGIG (reference sequence). This CDR3 is built from 15 residues. For the CDR3, the DNA is TGTGCCTGGAGTGTAAATGGGACACCGGTCTATGGCTACACCTTC. As protein: CAWSVNGTPVYGYTF.

CDR3 DNA sequence: TGTGCCAGCAGTGATTACAGGGGCGGCGAGCAGTACTTC. Amino acids: CASSDYRGGEQYF. The chain recombines TRBV25-1 with TRBJ2-7; 7 nucleotides agree with TRBD1. The CDR3 contains 13 residues. V dropped 3 bases and J dropped 6; count of bases not matched to a gene: 5. Looked up from germline, CDR1 is MGHDK and CDR2 is SYGVNS.

Notes on this clone: Other DNA sequences in the sample encode the same CDR3. This rearrangement joins TRBV12-3 or TRBV12-4 to TRBJ2-3, with D unclear. V lost 5 bases, J lost 5 bases, and 5 bases lay in between. The CDR3 extends over 11 amino acids. For the CDR3, the DNA is TGTGCCAGCAGTCCGAGAGATACGCAGTATTTT. This codes for CASSPRDTQYF.

The gene calls are TRBV5-4 and TRBJ1-2; TRBD1 might be the D (5 bases). Trimming pared 0 bases from V and 0 bases from J, leaving 12 bases between. CDR3 length: 16 amino acids. Germline CDR1 and CDR2: SGHNT and YYREEE (reference sequence). This CDR3 is CASSLVAGTANYGYTF. The DNA of the CDR3 is TGTGCCAGCAGCTTGGTTGCTGGGACTGCTAACTATGGCTACACCTTC.

This rearrangement joins TRBV11-3 to TRBJ2-7, with 13 bases lining up with TRBD2. Germline trimming cut 5 bases from V and 2 bases from J; bases unmatched to any gene: 6. Looked up from germline, CDR1 is SGHNT and CDR2 is YENEEA. The CDR3 extends over 16 amino acids. The CDR3 loop reads CASSQGLAGVAYEQYF. The CDR3, as DNA: TGTGCCAGCAGCCAAGGACTAGCGGGAGTCGCCTACGAGCAGTACTTC.

The J gene is TRBJ2-7, the V gene TRBV10-3; 10 bases agree with TRBD2. The CDR3 consists of 17 residues. Germline V gene lookup returns CDR1 ENHRY and CDR2 SYGVKD. Trimming cost V 6 bases and J 6 bases; bases outside gene matches: 17. This CDR3 reads CAIRPAASLAGVSEQYF. In DNA form, the CDR3 reads TGTGCCATCAGACCCGCCGCTAGCCTAGCGGGAGTATCCGAGCAGTACTTC.

The chain uses TRBV24-1 and TRBJ2-4, with 14 bases aligning to TRBD2. V dropped 7 bases and J dropped 1; count of bases not matched to a gene: 14. The germline V gene has CDR1 KGHDR and CDR2 SFDVKD. The CDR3 spans 20 residues. Here the CDR3 DNA reads TGTGCCACCAGAACAGGGGGGACTAGCGGGAGACCCCGGGCCAAAAACATTCAGTACTTC. Protein product: CATRTGGTSGRPRAKNIQYF.

V usage is TRBV6-5 and J usage is TRBJ2-6; D is unclear. CDR3 length: 16 amino acids. Germline V gene data show CDR1 as MNHEY and CDR2 as SVGAGI. The V and J ends lost 2 bases and 0 bases respectively, with 8 bases between them. CDR3 protein: CASSYNANSGANVLTF. CDR3 in DNA: TGTGCCAGCAGTTACAATGCGAACTCTGGGGCCAACGTCCTGACTTTC.

This clone was detected only once. The chain joins TRBV30 to TRBJ1-6; tentative D call: TRBD1 (5 bases). Germline V gene sequence: CDR1 GTSNPN, CDR2 SVGIG (reference sequence). This CDR3 region has 15 residues. Trimming took off 1 base at V and 5 bases at J, with 12 bases between the two ends. Here the CDR3 reads CAWSGMGGDNSPLHF. The CDR3 DNA sequence: TGTGCCTGGAGTGGAATGGGGGGTGATAATTCACCCCTCCACTTT.

The CDR3 is CASSPSGEGYEKLFF. The CDR3 nucleotides read TGCGCCAGCAGCCCCTCCGGGGAGGGTTATGAAAAACTGTTTTTT. The chain links TRBV4-1 to TRBJ1-4, with D hard to call. The V end was cut by 4 bases, the J end by 6 bases, with 15 bases between. The CDR3 is made up of 15 amino acids. Germline CDR1 MGHRA, CDR2 YSYEKL.

This clone occurred once. The chain joins TRBV6-6 to TRBJ1-1; a weak D match, TRBD1 (5 bases). The germline gives CDR1 MNHNY, CDR2 SVGAGI (reference sequence). Trimming cost V 4 bases and J 2 bases, with 14 bases left between them. This CDR3 has 15 amino acids. The DNA for the CDR3 is TGTGCCAGCAGTTTGTACAGGCTGGTAAACACTGAAGCTTTCTTT. Its translation is CASSLYRLVNTEAFF.

V and J are TRBV11-1 and TRBJ2-7; 7 bases fit TRBD1. This CDR3 has 13 amino acids. Per germline, CDR1 SGHAT and CDR2 FQDESV (reference sequence). The junction had 3 bases not matched to a gene; V was cut back by 5 bases and J by 2 bases. The CDR3 reads CASSPGTAYEQYF. The CDR3 nucleotides read TGTGCCAGCAGCCCCGGGACAGCCTACGAGCAGTACTTC.